This T cell receptor beta chain emerged from a study of regulatory T cells in long-lasting Graves disease. As for time point: persistent/refractory GD, antithyroid drugs over 5 years with positive TRAb. With RNA extracted from PBMCs as input, the TCR library was made. At least ten counts were recorded for this clonotype. The CDR3 has 14 residues. V gave up 3 bases and J gave up 7 bases, with 12 bases separating them. Assembly of TCR beta libraries relied on iRepertoire HTBI primers together with Arm-PCR of CDR3 regions. TCRdb re-analysed the multiplex PCR reads in MiXCR, keeping a single row per CDR3 protein. The sample lists 360,000 or so distinct CDR3 sequences; roughly 20% were seen once.

This sample comprised peripheral blood mononuclear cells (PBMCs), obtained when the disease was refractory, from a patient treated with antithyroid drugs. This chain uses TRBV12-3 or TRBV12-4 with TRBJ1-4; no clear D. The sequence was collected from a woman aged 35 to 49 with Graves disease. For the CDR3, the DNA is TGTGCCAGCAGTTTGTCTGGCAGGATTGAAAAACTGTTTTTT. This gives the protein CASSLSGRIEKLFF.